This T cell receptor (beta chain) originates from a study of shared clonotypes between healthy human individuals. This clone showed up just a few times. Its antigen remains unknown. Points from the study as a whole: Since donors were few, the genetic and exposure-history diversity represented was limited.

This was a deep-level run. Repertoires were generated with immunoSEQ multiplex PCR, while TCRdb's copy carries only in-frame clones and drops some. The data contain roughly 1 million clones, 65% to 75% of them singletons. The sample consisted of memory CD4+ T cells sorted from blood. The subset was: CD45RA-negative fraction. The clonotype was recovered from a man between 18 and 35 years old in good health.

As DNA, the CDR3 is TGCAGCTTTCTCGGGGGAGATACGCAGTATTTT. This codes for CSFLGGDTQYF. V and J are TRBV20-1 and TRBJ2-3; tentatively, D is TRBD2 (6 bases). CDR1 is DFQATT, CDR2 SNEGSKA, per germline (reference sequence). This CDR3 is built from 11 residues.